Presented here are 22 T cell receptor beta chains from one specimen sequenced in a study of T cell responses to AZD1222 COVID-19 vaccine. TCRdb's table, derived via immunoSEQ multiplex PCR, lists solely in-frame clones and lacks some. The data show some 98,000 clones, around 85% seen once. The sequencing here drew on peripheral blood, taken 28 days after the second AZD1222 dose. The receptors here all came from an adult who received the AZD1222 COVID-19 vaccine.

This chain connects TRBV28 to TRBJ2-4; 8 bases map to TRBD2. Germline CDR1 and CDR2: MDHEN and SYDVKM. V was pared by 4 bases and J by 1 base, with 3 bases of the junction left unmatched. This CDR3 has 15 amino acids. The CDR3 spells CASSSGGTAKNIQYF. The CDR3 bases are TGTGCCAGCAGTTCGGGGGGGACGGCCAAAAACATTCAGTACTTC.

This rearrangement joins TRBV28 to TRBJ1-1, with D possibly being TRBD1 (6 bases). This CDR3 has 14 amino acids. V lost 2 bases to trimming and J lost 8 bases, with 15 bases between them. In germline, CDR1 is MDHEN, CDR2 SYDVKM. The CDR3 reads CASSLRDTRAEAFF. The CDR3 nucleotides are TGTGCCAGCAGTTTAAGGGACACACGGGCGGAAGCTTTCTTT.

CDR3 sequence (DNA): TGTGCCAGCAGCAGAGGGGGCGCCTATGGCTACACCTTC. The encoded protein is CASSRGGAYGYTF. The rearrangement links TRBV6-5 to TRBJ1-2; TRBD1 aligns across 7 bases. Germline V gives CDR1 MNHEY, CDR2 SVGAGI. The CDR3 has 13 amino acids. With V trimmed by 6 bases and J by 4 bases, 5 bases remained unmatched.

The CDR3 DNA follows: TGTGCCAGTAGTAAACGCATGGGGACTAGCGGATCCTACAATGAGCAGTTCTTC. Protein: CASSKRMGTSGSYNEQFF. The V gene is TRBV19, the J gene TRBJ2-1; 11 bases map to TRBD2. After removal of 4 bases from V and 1 base from J, the junction contained 9 bases not matched to a gene. The CDR3 totals 18 residues. Germline V gene data show CDR1 as LNHDA and CDR2 as SQIVND (reference sequence).

The genes are TRBV7-2 and TRBJ2-3; 8 positions agree with TRBD2. Looked up from germline, CDR1 is SGHTA and CDR2 is FQGNSA. The CDR3 contains 14 residues. The V segment lost 3 bases and the J segment 4 bases; nucleotides outside the gene matches: 3. The CDR3 DNA reads TGTGCCAGCAGCTTCGGGAGGGCGCCAGATACGCAGTATTTT. Its protein is CASSFGRAPDTQYF.

The rearrangement joins TRBV7-8 to TRBJ1-5; TRBD1 matches 7 bases. The V gene's germline CDR1 is SGHVS and CDR2 FQNEAQ. The CDR3 length is 14 residues. Trimming at V came to 4 bases and at J to 6 bases, leaving 6 bases not matched to a gene. The CDR3 here is CASSSLQGTQPQHF. The CDR3 bases are TGTGCCAGCAGCTCTTTACAGGGGACTCAGCCCCAGCATTTT.

The chain uses TRBV5-4 and TRBJ1-1, with D hard to call. Germline assignment: CDR1 SGHNT and CDR2 YYREEE (reference sequence). Trimming cost V 4 bases and J 1 base, with 11 bases left between them. CDR3 length equals 14 residues. CDR3 amino acids: CASSLRLENTEAFF. The CDR3 bases are TGTGCCAGCAGCCTCAGGTTGGAGAACACTGAAGCTTTCTTT.

The chain joins TRBV12-3 or TRBV12-4 to TRBJ2-7, with TRBD1 as a possible D gene (6 bases). Trimming cost V 6 bases and J 7 bases, with 16 bases left between them. CDR3 size: 13 residues. The CDR3 region is CASRFAQGGEQYF. CDR3 nucleotide sequence: TGTGCCAGCAGGTTCGCACAGGGTGGAGAGCAGTACTTC.

V usage is TRBV7-6 and J usage is TRBJ2-3, with 13 bases lining up with TRBD2. Germline V lookup: CDR1 SGHVS, CDR2 FNYEAQ. This CDR3 has 16 residues. Losses at the gene ends were 3 bases for V and 3 bases for J; bases not matched to a gene: 3. The CDR3 DNA follows: TGTGCCAGCAGCTTCCCGGGACTAGCGGGAACAGATACGCAGTATTTT. Translated, it gives CASSFPGLAGTDTQYF.

This clone has just one count. The chain links TRBV4-3 to TRBJ2-2; no definite D call. The V end lost 0 bases, the J end lost 6 bases, and 14 bases lay between the germline ends. This CDR3 region has 16 residues. Germline loops: CDR1 LGHNA, CDR2 YSLEER. In nucleotides, the CDR3 is TGCGCCAGCAGCCAAGATCTCGCTAGTAGGGCCGGGGAGCTGTTTTTT. Protein sequence: CASSQDLASRAGELFF.

The V gene is TRBV11-2, the J gene TRBJ2-2; D is possibly TRBD1 (6 bases). Trimming removed 6 bases at V and 2 bases at J, with 10 bases between. The length of the CDR3 is 14 residues. Germline V gene lookup returns CDR1 SGHAT and CDR2 FQNNGV. DNA of the CDR3: TGTGCCAGCAGACAGGGCGCCAACACCGGGGAGCTGTTTTTT. This encodes CASRQGANTGELFF.

V usage is TRBV9 and J usage is TRBJ2-7, with D tentatively TRBD2 (6 bases). V lost 5 bases to trimming and J lost 6 bases, with 21 bases between them. The CDR3 has 15 residues. The germline CDR1 and CDR2 sequences are SGDLS and YYNGEE. The CDR3 protein is CASSSSGYSNGEQYF. As DNA, the CDR3 is TGTGCCAGCAGTTCAAGCGGGTACTCCAACGGCGAGCAGTACTTC.

This chain uses TRBV12-2 with TRBJ1-6; the table's D call, TRBD1, has no DNA check behind it. TRBV12-2 is a recognized pseudogene. CDR3 length: 14 residues. The CDR3 loop is CASRLVRGRPPLHF. DNA of the CDR3: TGTGCAAGTCGCTTAGTGAGGGGGCGGCCACCCCTCCACTTT.

V gene TRBV18 combines with J gene TRBJ2-7; 9 nucleotides match TRBD1. The CDR3 runs to 17 residues. CDR1 is KGHSH and CDR2 is LQKENI in the germline V gene. The V and J ends lost 6 bases and 0 bases, in that order; junction bases with no gene match: 12. The CDR3 DNA follows: TGTGCCAGCTCGTACGACAGGGGGGCAGGGGGCTCCTACGAGCAGTACTTC. Its translation: CASSYDRGAGGSYEQYF. Full variable domain (remainder filled in from reference TRBV18 and TRBJ2-7): NAGVMQNPRHLVRRRGQEARLRCSPMKGHSHVYWYRQLPEEGLKFMVYLQKENIIDESGMPKERFSAEFPKEGPSILRIQQVVRGDSAAYFCASSYDRGAGGSYEQYFGPGTRLTVT.

This sequence joins TRBV5-5 and TRBJ1-2, with D unresolved. The germline V gene encodes CDR1 SGHKS and CDR2 YYEKEE (reference sequence). V was clipped by 0 bases and J by 2 bases, with 8 bases between them. This CDR3 has 14 residues. CDR3 protein: CASSLDTGNYGYTF. The CDR3 nucleotides read TGTGCCAGCAGCTTGGATACGGGCAACTATGGCTACACCTTC.

This clone was counted a single time. The V and J genes are TRBV4-1 and TRBJ1-5; D is unclear. The V gene lost 2 bases and the J gene lost 6 bases, with 23 bases spanning the gap. The CDR3 is 18 amino acids. Germline CDR1 is MGHRA and CDR2 is YSYEKL. The CDR3 protein is CASSQTQPRGDRPQPQHF. The CDR3 nucleotides are TGCGCCAGCAGCCAAACGCAGCCCCGCGGGGATAGACCTCAGCCCCAGCATTTT.

The chain links TRBV29-1 to TRBJ1-1, with a weak D call TRBD1 (5 bases). The V end lost 3 bases, the J end lost 8 bases, and 19 bases lay between the germline ends. The CDR3 runs to 14 residues. CDR1 is SQVTM, CDR2 ANQGSEA, per germline. As DNA, the CDR3 is TGCAGCGTTGATCGAGTGGGACGGACGTCGGAAGCTTTCTTT. It yields the protein CSVDRVGRTSEAFF.

The table lists this clone with a few counts. V gene TRBV3-1 (or the pseudogene TRBV3-2) combines with J gene TRBJ2-5; either TRBD1 or TRBD2 may supply D (5 bases each). The germline V gene has CDR1 LGHDT and CDR2 YNNKEL (reference sequence). The CDR3 contains 14 residues. V lost 0 bases, J lost 5 bases, and 10 bases lay in between. DNA for the CDR3: TGTGCCAGCAGCCAAGACCCGGGACCGGAGACCCAGTACTTC. It translates to CASSQDPGPETQYF.

The rearrangement links TRBV5-1 to TRBJ2-7; the D gene is possibly TRBD2 (6 bases). Germline V CDR1 and CDR2: SGHRS, YFSETQ. This CDR3 is built from 15 residues. The V end lost 4 bases, the J end lost 4 bases, and 18 bases lay between the germline ends. CDR3 nucleotide sequence: TGCGCCAGCAGCCTCGACGGCGCGGGGCGGTACGAGCAGTACTTC. This sequence encodes CASSLDGAGRYEQYF.

This sequence joins TRBV19 and TRBJ2-1; 11 nucleotides match TRBD2. Germline CDR1 and CDR2: LNHDA and SQIVND (reference sequence). The CDR3 is 15 amino acids. V was pared by 7 bases and J by 4 bases, with 6 bases of the junction left unmatched. The DNA for the CDR3 is TGTGCCAGTAACTCCGGGACTAGCGGTTACAATGAGCAGTTCTTC. Residues: CASNSGTSGYNEQFF.

This rearrangement joins TRBV27 to TRBJ1-3, with 9 bases that match TRBD1. The CDR3 sequence is 14 residues long. Germline V gene sequence: CDR1 MNHEY, CDR2 SMNVEV (reference sequence). The V and J ends lost 5 bases and 4 bases, in that order; junction bases with no gene match: 3. CDR3 sequence (DNA): TGTGCCAGCAGTCGGACAGGGGACGGAAACACCATATATTTT. Translating it yields CASSRTGDGNTIYF.

V and J are TRBV9 and TRBJ2-5; D remains ambiguous. The germline CDR1 and CDR2 sequences are SGDLS and YYNGEE. V was pared by 1 base and J by 2 bases, with 12 bases between. This CDR3 is 15 amino acids long. The CDR3 loop reads CASSVSMTPQETQYF. The DNA for the CDR3 is TGTGCCAGCAGCGTAAGCATGACACCTCAAGAGACCCAGTACTTC.